The 10 T cell receptor beta chains reported below all come from one sample, sequenced in a study of cytomegalovirus exposure and HLA in healthy donors. Using immunoSEQ multiplex PCR, the repertoire was profiled, and TCRdb retains in-frame clones only, with some absent. The top ten hold 0.95% to 1.3% of the sample, which has 80,000 to 95,000 clones, 93% seen once. The material sequenced was PBMCs. The receptors come from a woman aged 25-40 years in good health and CMV-seropositive.

V usage is TRBV7-2 and J usage is TRBJ2-1, with 7 positions matching TRBD1. V gave up 5 bases and J gave up 2 bases; unmatched junction bases: 6. Per germline, CDR1 SGHTA and CDR2 FQGNSA. The CDR3 extends over 15 amino acids. CDR3: CASSRPGQTYNEQFF. The CDR3 nucleotides read TGTGCCAGCAGCCGACCGGGACAGACCTACAATGAGCAGTTCTTC.

The J gene is TRBJ1-1, the V gene TRBV5-1; 8 bases match TRBD1. Trimming took 5 bases from V and 1 from J; bases not matched to a gene: 13. CDR1 is SGHRS and CDR2 is YFSETQ in the germline V gene. The CDR3 runs 17 residues. The CDR3 protein is CASSDLTGALGNTEAFF. CDR3 sequence (DNA): TGCGCCAGCAGTGACTTGACAGGGGCCCTGGGGAACACTGAAGCTTTCTTT.

The rearrangement uses TRBV19 and TRBJ1-3; unclear D gene. CDR3 size: 13 residues. Germline values: CDR1 LNHDA, CDR2 SQIVND (reference sequence). Trimming shortened V by 2 bases and J by 7 bases, and 9 bases separated the two germline ends. CDR3 sequence reads: CASSIPTGNTIYF. The CDR3 nucleotides read TGTGCCAGTAGTATACCCACCGGGAACACCATATATTTT.

V is TRBV10-3 and J is TRBJ1-1, with 9 bases lining up with TRBD1. Germline values: CDR1 ENHRY, CDR2 SYGVKD. The CDR3 sequence is 12 residues long. V lost 10 bases and J lost 1; bases outside the gene matches: 1. The CDR3 protein is CATTGGNTEAFF. CDR3 in DNA: TGTGCCACGACAGGGGGGAACACTGAAGCTTTCTTT.

The rearrangement uses TRBV4-3 and TRBJ1-2, with 8 bases aligning to TRBD1. The CDR3 consists of 14 residues. Per germline, CDR1 LGHNA and CDR2 YSLEER. Trimming removed 2 bases from V and 4 bases from J; junction bases left unmatched: 3. CDR3 nucleotide sequence: TGCGCCAGCAGCCAATGGACAGGGTCCTATGGCTACACCTTC. Translating gives CASSQWTGSYGYTF.

DNA for the CDR3: TGTGCCAGCAGTCCCCAGGAGAACACTGAAGCTTTCTTT. As protein: CASSPQENTEAFF. The rearrangement links TRBV28 to TRBJ1-1, with D unresolved. The ends were cut back, 5 bases at V and 1 base at J, with 8 bases in the middle. The CDR3 is 13 residues long. Germline V gene sequence: CDR1 MDHEN, CDR2 SYDVKM.

J is TRBJ2-2 and V is TRBV5-1; 14 positions match TRBD2. J gave up 0 bases and V 3 bases, and 7 bases lay outside the gene matches. Germline CDR1 SGHRS, CDR2 YFSETQ. The CDR3 extends over 19 amino acids. For the CDR3, the DNA is TGCGCCAGCAGCTGGGGACTAGCGGGAGTTGGAGCGAACACCGGGGAGCTGTTTTTT. Its protein product is CASSWGLAGVGANTGELFF.

The J gene is TRBJ2-7, the V gene TRBV27; D might be TRBD2 (7 bases). The germline V gene has CDR1 MNHEY and CDR2 SMNVEV (reference sequence). CDR3 length equals 15 residues. Trimming removed 6 bases at V and 7 bases at J, with 22 bases between. The CDR3 nucleotides read TGTGCCAGCAGCCCTGGAGGGGGGGGAGTGGGGGAGCAGTACTTC. As protein: CASSPGGGGVGEQYF.

The chain employs TRBV5-1 and TRBJ2-2; TRBD1 matches 8 bases. J gave up 4 bases and V 0 bases, and 5 bases lay outside the gene matches. This CDR3 is built from 16 residues. CDR1 is SGHRS, CDR2 YFSETQ, per germline. As DNA, the CDR3 is TGCGCCAGCAGCTTGGGGGCAGGGGGCACCACCGGGGAGCTGTTTTTT. Its translation is CASSLGAGGTTGELFF.

V usage is TRBV30 and J usage is TRBJ2-7; 8 bases map to TRBD2. This CDR3 region has 15 residues. The germline gives CDR1 GTSNPN, CDR2 SVGIG (reference sequence). The trim removed 0 bases at V and 0 bases at J, leaving 4 bases unmatched. The DNA for the CDR3 is TGTGCCTGGAGTGTGAGCGGGAGTAACTCCTACGAGCAGTACTTC. It is translated as CAWSVSGSNSYEQYF.